The next 24 T cell receptor beta chains were all read from a single sample in a study of blood T cell repertoires in COVID-19 (dated by TCRdb to about 2020). Library preparation employed the immunoSEQ multiplex PCR assay. This immuneACCESS table, as held by TCRdb, lists in-frame sequences with V and J called but not all clones. Of the missing ones, under half trace to an unresolved V gene in checked studies; the others have no known cause. The sample table contains roughly 70,000 clones; only one count was recorded for about 86% of them. 25% to 30% of the sample rests with the top ten. Source material: peripheral blood. Receptors originate from a human donor in a cohort sampled during active COVID-19.

The chain uses TRBV18 and TRBJ2-1, with D perhaps matching TRBD2 (5 bases). Germline V lookup: CDR1 KGHSH, CDR2 LQKENI. The CDR3 has 14 amino acids. The germline V and J ends were trimmed by 4 bases and 5 bases, with 12 bases remaining between them. The CDR3, as DNA: TGTGCCAGCTCACAGGCCAGTAGCGACAATGAGCAGTTCTTC. It specifies CASSQASSDNEQFF.

V usage is TRBV29-1 and J usage is TRBJ2-2; 12 bases match TRBD1. The CDR3 contains 16 residues. Germline trimming cut 7 bases from V and 1 base from J; bases unmatched to any gene: 7. Germline-derived CDR1 and CDR2 are SQVTM and ANQGSEA. CDR3 coding DNA: TGCAGCGCTCGGGACAGGGGGCAATGGAACACCGGGGAGCTGTTTTTT. As protein: CSARDRGQWNTGELFF.

The chain links TRBV9 to TRBJ1-3, with a weak D call TRBD1 (6 bases). V lost 3 bases and J lost 1, with 17 bases in between. The germline CDR1 and CDR2 sequences are SGDLS and YYNGEE. This CDR3 spans 17 amino acids. CDR3 protein: CASSETGNFWSGNTIYF. The CDR3 bases are TGTGCCAGCAGCGAAACAGGGAACTTTTGGTCTGGAAACACCATATATTTT.

The chain uses TRBV6-5 and TRBJ2-7, with TRBD1 identical over 8 bases. The ends lost 0 bases at V and 6 bases at J; junction bases unmatched: 10. Germline lookup yields CDR1 MNHEY and CDR2 SVGAGI. This CDR3 spans 16 amino acids. DNA for the CDR3: TGTGCCAGCAGTTACTCGATTCAGGGGGCCCAACTCGAGCAGTACTTC. Its translation is CASSYSIQGAQLEQYF.

This sequence joins TRBV2 and TRBJ2-4; 14 positions agree with TRBD2. From germline, CDR1 is SNHLY and CDR2 FYNNEI. The length of the CDR3 is 14 residues. Trimming cost V 6 bases and J 8 bases; bases outside gene matches: 3. The CDR3 region is CASSGTSGGHIQYF. The DNA for the CDR3 is TGTGCCAGCAGCGGGACTAGCGGGGGCCACATTCAGTACTTC.

The chain is built from TRBV2 and TRBJ2-3, with 13 nucleotides matching TRBD2. Germline-derived CDR1 and CDR2 are SNHLY and FYNNEI. CDR3 length equals 17 residues. The trim removed 4 bases at V and 0 bases at J, leaving 4 bases unmatched. CDR3 region: CASSARTSGGSTDTQYF. The CDR3 bases are TGTGCCAGCAGTGCTAGGACTAGCGGGGGTAGCACAGATACGCAGTATTTT.

This clone was seen only a few times. The chain joins TRBV18 to TRBJ2-2, with D possibly matching TRBD2 (5 bases). CDR1 KGHSH and CDR2 LQKENI come from the germline V gene. Trimming removed 5 bases from V and 6 bases from J, with 7 bases in between. The CDR3 spans 12 residues. CDR3 protein: CASSSDSGELFF. As DNA, the CDR3 is TGTGCCAGCTCATCGGACTCCGGGGAGCTGTTTTTT.

This clone was observed a handful of times. The rearrangement uses TRBV19 and TRBJ2-7; D is possibly TRBD1 (6 bases). V dropped 3 bases and J dropped 2 bases, with 8 bases sitting between them. The CDR3 has 13 residues. The germline V gene has CDR1 LNHDA and CDR2 SQIVND (reference sequence). The CDR3 here is CASSITGTYEQYF. The CDR3 DNA follows: TGTGCCAGTAGTATCACAGGGACCTACGAGCAGTACTTC.

The chain employs TRBV6-5 and TRBJ1-1; D not resolved. The CDR3 is made up of 12 amino acids. CDR1 is MNHEY, CDR2 SVGAGI, per germline. The germline V and J ends were trimmed by 8 bases and 1 base, with 8 bases remaining between them. CDR3 DNA: TGTGCCAGCGGAGAACAGAACACTGAAGCTTTCTTT. Encoded protein: CASGEQNTEAFF.

V and J are TRBV27 and TRBJ2-7, with 9 nucleotides matching TRBD1. Germline V gene data show CDR1 as MNHEY and CDR2 as SMNVEV (reference sequence). The V and J ends lost 6 bases and 5 bases, in that order; junction bases with no gene match: 5. The CDR3 is made up of 13 amino acids. As DNA, the CDR3 is TGTGCCAGCAGCTTACAGGGGGCCAACGAGCAGTACTTC. Protein: CASSLQGANEQYF.

This chain uses TRBV7-2 with TRBJ1-6; TRBD1 might be the D (5 bases). The CDR3 contains 16 residues. The germline V gene encodes CDR1 SGHTA and CDR2 FQGNSA. Trimming shortened V by 0 bases and J by 13 bases, and 19 bases separated the two germline ends. The CDR3 DNA reads as TGTGCCAGCAGCTTAGCGGGGCCACAGGTCGGCAGGCCCCTCCACTTT. It translates to CASSLAGPQVGRPLHF.

The CDR3 DNA reads TGTGCCAGCAGCCCTCCCTATACCGGGGAGCTGTTTTTT. This codes for CASSPPYTGELFF. The gene calls are TRBV5-6 and TRBJ2-2; D uncertain. Germline V gene sequence: CDR1 SGHDT, CDR2 YYEEEE. V was pared by 4 bases and J by 5 bases, with 9 bases between. The CDR3 covers 13 residues. The variable domain in full, completed from reference TRBV5-6 and TRBJ2-2, reads DAGVTQSPTHLIKTRGQQVTLRCSPKSGHDTVSWYQQALGQGPQFIFQYYEEEERQRGNFPDRFSGHQFPNYSSELNVNALLLGDSALYLCASSPPYTGELFFGEGSRLTVL.

The J gene is TRBJ2-7, the V gene TRBV20-1; 7 nucleotides line up with TRBD1. The germline CDR1 and CDR2 sequences are DFQATT and SNEGSKA (reference sequence). With V trimmed by 5 bases and J by 5 bases, 3 bases remained unmatched. The CDR3 loop spans 11 amino acids. The CDR3 reads CSAAQGNEQYF. As DNA, the CDR3 is TGCAGTGCTGCACAGGGGAACGAGCAGTACTTC.

V is TRBV12-3 or TRBV12-4 and J is TRBJ1-2, with unresolved D. The V gene lost 4 bases and the J gene lost 7 bases, with 10 bases spanning the gap. There are 12 residues in the CDR3. CDR3: CASSWTGSGYTF. The CDR3 bases are TGTGCCAGCAGTTGGACTGGGAGTGGCTACACCTTC.

This clone was recorded once. The chain couples TRBV7-9 to TRBJ2-2, with D tentatively TRBD1 or TRBD2 (5 bases each). The CDR3 runs to 15 residues. Germline V gene sequence: CDR1 SEHNR, CDR2 FQNEAQ (reference sequence). Trimming left V 5 bases short and J 1 base short, with 11 bases between. The CDR3 sequence: CASSLDSGNTGELFF. The CDR3 region has the DNA TGTGCCAGCAGCCTAGACAGCGGGAACACCGGGGAGCTGTTTTTT.

The chain has TRBV9 and TRBJ2-7, with D maybe TRBD1 (5 bases). V was trimmed by 4 bases and J by 2 bases, leaving 13 bases between them. Germline V gene lookup returns CDR1 SGDLS and CDR2 YYNGEE. The CDR3 is 14 amino acids. Written as DNA, the CDR3 is TGTGCCAGCAGCCTAGGGCAGGGTGCCTACGAGCAGTACTTC. This sequence encodes CASSLGQGAYEQYF.

The rearrangement joins TRBV5-6 to TRBJ2-2; 9 bases map to TRBD1. The CDR3 runs to 17 residues. From germline, CDR1 is SGHDT and CDR2 YYEEEE. J gave up 5 bases and V 4 bases, and 12 bases lay outside the gene matches. The CDR3 loop reads CASSPVSRTGVTGELFF. DNA for the CDR3: TGTGCCAGCAGCCCGGTTAGTAGGACAGGGGTGACCGGGGAGCTGTTTTTT.

This chain links TRBV7-2 with TRBJ1-5; D gene uncertain. CDR1 is SGHTA, CDR2 FQGNSA, per germline. Between the trimmed V and J ends, which lost 5 bases and 5 bases, there was a span of 10 bases. The CDR3 length is 13 residues. CDR3 region: CASSQTLYQPQHF. The CDR3 coding sequence is TGTGCCAGCAGCCAAACTCTTTATCAGCCCCAGCATTTT.

The rearrangement joins TRBV7-3 to TRBJ2-2, with 10 bases lining up with TRBD2. J was trimmed by 8 bases and V by 6 bases; bases with no gene match: 12. Per germline, CDR1 SGHTA and CDR2 FQGTGA. CDR3 length equals 16 residues. The CDR3 DNA follows: TGTGCCAGCAGTCGTGAGCCTAGCGGGGGTCTGGGGGAGCTGTTTTTT. This encodes CASSREPSGGLGELFF.

The chain employs TRBV6-4 and TRBJ2-1; 8 bases line up with TRBD1. The J segment lost 5 bases and the V segment lost 0 bases, leaving 3 bases of the junction unmatched. Germline V gives CDR1 MRHNA, CDR2 SNTAGT. The CDR3 spans 15 residues. The CDR3 here is CASSDSTGGNNEQFF. Written as DNA, the CDR3 is TGTGCCAGCAGTGACTCTACAGGGGGGAACAATGAGCAGTTCTTC.

This chain links TRBV6-5 with TRBJ1-4, with D unresolved. The CDR3 loop spans 11 amino acids. Trimming removed 11 bases from V and 8 bases from J, with 12 bases in between. Germline CDR1 and CDR2: MNHEY and SVGAGI. CDR3 loop: CAQTSGEKLFF. As DNA, the CDR3 is TGTGCCCAAACCTCGGGGGAAAAACTGTTTTTT.

The CDR3 DNA reads as TGTGCCAGCAGCTTAACCTCGTCAGGGGAAGCTTTCTTT. Protein: CASSLTSSGEAFF. The chain combines TRBV13 with TRBJ1-1, with D possibly TRBD1 on 5 matching bases. The length of the CDR3 is 13 residues. The germline V and J ends were trimmed by 2 bases and 8 bases, with 12 bases remaining between them. Per the germline V gene, CDR1 is PRHDT and CDR2 is FYEKMQ (reference sequence).

This rearrangement joins TRBV9 to TRBJ1-6, with D perhaps TRBD1 (5 bases). V lost 0 bases, J lost 9 bases, and 10 bases lay in between. This CDR3 comprises 14 residues. The germline V gene encodes CDR1 SGDLS and CDR2 YYNGEE. The CDR3 spells CASSVGQMGSPLHF. The CDR3 DNA sequence: TGTGCCAGCAGCGTAGGACAGATGGGTTCACCCCTCCACTTT.

The V and J genes are TRBV5-1 and TRBJ2-7; D may be TRBD1 (5 bases). This CDR3 contains 13 residues. V was shortened by 0 bases and J by 5 bases, with 9 bases between the two germline ends. Per germline, CDR1 SGHRS and CDR2 YFSETQ. In nucleotides, the CDR3 is TGCGCCAGCAGCTTGGAAAGGGGCGACGAGCAGTACTTC. Its protein is CASSLERGDEQYF.